The present entry profiles one T cell receptor (beta chain) with its context. The antigen it binds to is not known. Base qualities are not recorded, but no much larger clone differs from it by a single base. These data are taken from a study of blood T cell repertoires in COVID-19 (TCRdb year 2020). Regarding the research as a whole: Samples from collaborators originated in the United States, Italy and Spain and spanned both the acute and convalescent phases of COVID-19. The prospective study material was composed of cDNA or gDNA derived from T cells, B-cell-depleted T cells, or PBMCs. Subjects who had been exposed to COVID-19, were actively infected with it, or had recovered from it provided the deeply sampled blood TCRbeta repertoires that made up the dataset. The repertoires were released in a freely available public database intended as a resource for research on the immune response to SARS-CoV-2. Samples were obtained from the ongoing ImmuneRACE study (first 160 participants) and from roughly 1,300 subjects provided by 6 global collaborators. A de-identified subject ID, COVID-19 status, age in years and sex were almost always included in the sample metadata. Where available, HLA class I and class II types were taken from metadata supplied by the sample provider and were not determined by assay-based typing.

TCRbeta CDR3 regions were amplified from genomic DNA by means of the immunoSEQ Assay, a bias-controlled multiplex PCR. In the original analysis: The number of nucleated cells in each sample was estimated by amplification of reference gene primers within the assay. Sequence reads were collapsed and filtered to measure the absolute abundance of every unique TCRbeta CDR3 rearrangement. For each sample, productive Simpson clonality was calculated as the square root of Simpson's diversity index across productive rearrangements. In its TCRdb copy, this immuneACCESS table keeps in-frame sequences only and misses some clones. Where compared with another copy, unresolved V genes explain less than half of these, and the others have no known cause. The V and J calls and the clone size are those of that table, but D and trimming were determined from the DNA. This sample comprises over 250,000 clones, approximately 89% of them detected only once. The ten largest clones capture under 3% of the sample.

In the prospective study, participants were roughly 18 to 95 years old, resided in about 25 geographic areas of the United States, and were enrolled through a virtual design. To assign participants to cohorts, the prospective study relied on clinical history that participants themselves reported in a screening survey and a study questionnaire. Recovered participants in ImmuneRACE Cohort 3 were defined as having two consecutive negative NP/OP PCR tests, clearance from a healthcare professional, or resolution of symptoms. In the prospective study, mobile phlebotomists collected whole blood, serum and a nasopharyngeal or oropharyngeal swab from each participant. Participants in the prospective study had the option to provide additional blood draws and questionnaires over a 2-month period. Blood samples from the prospective study were shipped frozen or at room temperature prior to DNA extraction. Germline trimming: 2 bases from V, 2 bases from J; junction bases outside gene matches: 5. Based on the germline V gene, the CDR1 and CDR2 sequences are SGHDT and YYEEEE. The CDR3 starts with the cysteine, ends with the phenylalanine, and has 15 residues. Left in the record is the CDR3 DNA by itself, 45 bases read in frame from the first base.

Study-wide findings and limitations: The amount of clinical and demographic metadata varied by source and participant and was provided uncurated.

This receptor chain uses TRBV5-6 and TRBJ2-7, with TRBD1 matching 9 junction bases. The sample taken for sequencing was PBMCs or T cells enriched from blood (not recorded which). The sequence came from a woman younger than 30 who had recovered from COVID-19. The CDR3 is CASSFQDRGAYEQYF. The nucleotide sequence is given as TGTGCCAGCAGCTTTCAGGACAGGGGCGCCTACGAGCAGTACTTC.